This section outlines one TCR beta chain sequence together with its context. The sample is drawn from a study of T cells in tuberculosis. Across the study: IGRA-negative adolescents, IGRA-positive adolescents with latent tuberculosis and adults with active tuberculosis formed this South African cohort.

Profiled with immunoSEQ multiplex PCR; TCRdb holds only in-frame clones, not every one. The data contain roughly 40,000 clones, 95% of them singletons. Germline V gene lookup returns CDR1 MNHEY and CDR2 SMNVEV (reference sequence). V was shortened by 3 bases and J by 3 bases, with 11 bases between the two germline ends. This CDR3 region has 14 residues. The chain employs TRBV27 and TRBJ1-1, with a weak D call TRBD1 (5 bases). Material for sequencing was PBMCs. This receptor was taken from a donor aged 10 to 29 with latent tuberculosis or without tuberculosis infection. CDR3 loop: CASSLTGGDTEAFF. The CDR3 DNA reads TGTGCCAGCAGTTTGACCGGGGGGGACACTGAAGCTTTCTTT.